A single TCR beta chain is shown here with its context. Per germline, CDR1 ENHRY and CDR2 SYGVKD. The CDR3 sequence is 15 residues long. The V segment lost 4 bases and the J segment 7 bases; nucleotides outside the gene matches: 8. These data are taken from a study of blood T cell repertoires in COVID-19. Method: immunoSEQ multiplex PCR; TCRdb's copy keeps in-frame clones and lacks some. The data contain approximately 200,000 clones, approximately 82% of them seen just once; the ten biggest clones take up 6.5% to 8.5%. The V and J genes are TRBV10-3 and TRBJ1-4, with 8 bases identical to TRBD1. This clonotype originated in a human donor with acute or convalescent COVID-19. The donor label of this sample is uncertain. The source material was peripheral blood. The CDR3 DNA follows: TGTGCCATCAGTGGACACAGGGGGAGGGGTGAAAAACTGTTTTTT. Translating gives CAISGHRGRGEKLFF.